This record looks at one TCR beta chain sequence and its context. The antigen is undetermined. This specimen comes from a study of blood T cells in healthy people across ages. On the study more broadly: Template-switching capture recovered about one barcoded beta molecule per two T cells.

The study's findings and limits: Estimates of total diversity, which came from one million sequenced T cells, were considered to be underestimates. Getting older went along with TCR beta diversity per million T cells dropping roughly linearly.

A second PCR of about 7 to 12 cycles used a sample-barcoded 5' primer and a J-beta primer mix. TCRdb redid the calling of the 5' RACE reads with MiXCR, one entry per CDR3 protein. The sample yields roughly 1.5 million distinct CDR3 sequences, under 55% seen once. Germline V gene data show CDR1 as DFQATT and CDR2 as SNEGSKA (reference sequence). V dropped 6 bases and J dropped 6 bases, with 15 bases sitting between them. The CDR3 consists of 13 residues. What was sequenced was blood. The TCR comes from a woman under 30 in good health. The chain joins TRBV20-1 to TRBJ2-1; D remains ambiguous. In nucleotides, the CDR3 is TGCAGTGCGCCTCGTTGGACCGGCAATGAGCAGTTCTTC. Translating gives CSAPRWTGNEQFF.